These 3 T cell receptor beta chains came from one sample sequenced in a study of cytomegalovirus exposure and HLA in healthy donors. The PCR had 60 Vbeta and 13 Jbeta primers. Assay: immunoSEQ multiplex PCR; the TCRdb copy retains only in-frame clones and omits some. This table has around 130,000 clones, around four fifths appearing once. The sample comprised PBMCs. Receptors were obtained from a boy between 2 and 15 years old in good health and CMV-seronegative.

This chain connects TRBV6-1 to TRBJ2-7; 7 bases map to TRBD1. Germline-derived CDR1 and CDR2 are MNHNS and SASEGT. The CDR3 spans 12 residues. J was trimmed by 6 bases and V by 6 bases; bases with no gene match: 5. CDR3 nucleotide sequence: TGTGCCAGCAGAGAGACAGGGCGCGAGCAGTACGTC. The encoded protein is CASRETGREQYV.

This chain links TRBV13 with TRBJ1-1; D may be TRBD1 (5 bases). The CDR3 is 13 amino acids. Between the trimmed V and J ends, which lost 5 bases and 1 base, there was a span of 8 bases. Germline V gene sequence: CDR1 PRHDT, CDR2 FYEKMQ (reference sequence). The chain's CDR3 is CASSGQGNTEAFF. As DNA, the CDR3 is TGTGCCAGCAGCGGTCAGGGGAACACTGAAGCTTTCTTT.

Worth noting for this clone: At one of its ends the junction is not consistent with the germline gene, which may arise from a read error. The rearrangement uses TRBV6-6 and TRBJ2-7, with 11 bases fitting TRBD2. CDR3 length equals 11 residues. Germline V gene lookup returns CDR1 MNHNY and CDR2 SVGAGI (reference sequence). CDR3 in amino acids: CASSLAGGTFF. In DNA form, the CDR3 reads TGTGCCAGCAGTCTAGCGGGGGGCACCTTCTTC.